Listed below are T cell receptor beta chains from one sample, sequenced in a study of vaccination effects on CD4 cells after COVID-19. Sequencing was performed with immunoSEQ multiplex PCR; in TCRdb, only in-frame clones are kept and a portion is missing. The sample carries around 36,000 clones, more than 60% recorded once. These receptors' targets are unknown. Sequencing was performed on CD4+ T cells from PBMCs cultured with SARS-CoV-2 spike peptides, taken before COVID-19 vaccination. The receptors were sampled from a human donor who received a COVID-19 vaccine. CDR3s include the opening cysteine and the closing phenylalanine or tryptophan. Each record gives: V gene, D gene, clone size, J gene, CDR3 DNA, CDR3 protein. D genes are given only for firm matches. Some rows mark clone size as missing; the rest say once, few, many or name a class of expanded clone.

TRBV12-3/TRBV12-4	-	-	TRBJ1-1	TGTGCCAGCAGTATGGGCACTGAAGCTTTCTTT	CASSMGTEAFF
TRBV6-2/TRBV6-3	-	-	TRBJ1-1	TGTGCCAGCAGTTGGGTAAGGGCCGCGGGCCGGAGGAACACTGAAGCTTTCTTT	CASSWVRAAGRRNTEAFF
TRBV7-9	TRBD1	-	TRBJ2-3	TGTGCCAGCAGCCCAAGTGGGGACAGGGGTTCAGATACGCAGTATTTT	CASSPSGDRGSDTQYF
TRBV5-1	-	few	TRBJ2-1	TGCGCCAGCAGCTTGGAAACCAGGGTCAATGAGCAGTTCTTC	CASSLETRVNEQFF
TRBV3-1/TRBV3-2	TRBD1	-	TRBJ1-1	TGTGCCAGCAGTCCTGGGCTAGGGGGCATGAACACTGAAGCTTTCTTT	CASSPGLGGMNTEAFF
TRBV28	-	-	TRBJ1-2	TGTGCCAGCAGTTACAGGAAATATGGCTACACCTTC	CASSYRKYGYTF
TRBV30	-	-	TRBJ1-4	TGTGCCTGGAGTCCCTATGGGCGACAGAGTTTAGATGAAAAACTGTTTTTT	CAWSPYGRQSLDEKLFF
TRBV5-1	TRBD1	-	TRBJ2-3	TGCGCCAGCAGCTACCGGGACAGTAGCACAGATACGCAGTATTTT	CASSYRDSSTDTQYF
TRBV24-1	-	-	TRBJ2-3	TGTGCCACCAGTGACCGAGCCTATACGCAGTATTTT	CATSDRAYTQYF
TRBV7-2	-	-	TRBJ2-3	TGTGCCAGCAATCCAGGACTCACAGATACGCAGTATTTT	CASNPGLTDTQYF
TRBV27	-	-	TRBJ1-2	TGTGCCAGCAGTTTATCGGCGTATTATGGCTACACCTTC	CASSLSAYYGYTF
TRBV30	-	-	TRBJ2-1	TGTGCCTATCATCGCAACAATGAGCAGTTCTTC	CAYHRNNEQFF
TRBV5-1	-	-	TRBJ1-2	TGCGCCAGCAGCTTGGGGGCAGGCTTCGGCTATGGCTACACCTTC	CASSLGAGFGYGYTF
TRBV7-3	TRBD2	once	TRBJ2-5	TGTGCCAGCAGCTTAAGGGGTCGGGGGGGCCGTGAGACCCAGTACTTC	CASSLRGRGGRETQYF
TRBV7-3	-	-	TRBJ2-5	TGTGCCAGCAGCTCAGATGGGGAGACCCAGTACTTC	CASSSDGETQYF
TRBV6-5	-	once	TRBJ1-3	TGTGCCAGCAGGCCAAGTGGGGTAAACACCATATATTTT	CASRPSGVNTIYF
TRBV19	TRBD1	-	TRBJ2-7	TGTGCCAGTAGTCCTCCGGGACAGAACTACGAGCAGTACTTC	CASSPPGQNYEQYF
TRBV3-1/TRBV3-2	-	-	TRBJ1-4	TGTGCCAGCAGCCAAGTCACGGGTAATGAAAAACTGTTTTTT	CASSQVTGNEKLFF
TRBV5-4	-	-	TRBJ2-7	TGTGCCAGCAGAACTTCGGGTTCCCCCTACGAGCAGTACTTC	CASRTSGSPYEQYF
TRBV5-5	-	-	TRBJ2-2	TGTGCCAGCAGCTTGGCCGGGACCTCGAACACCGGGGAGCTGTTTTTT	CASSLAGTSNTGELFF
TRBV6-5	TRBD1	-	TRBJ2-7	TGTGCCAGCAGAGACGGGACAGTCTCCTACGAGCAGTACTTC	CASRDGTVSYEQYF
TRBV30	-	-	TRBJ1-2	TGTGCCTTGAGGGGCTACACCTTC	CALRGYTF
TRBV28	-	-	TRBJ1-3	TGTGCCAGCAGCCGACCGACGGGTGCCGGGGTTAGGGTTACTGGAAACACCATATATTTT	CASSRPTGAGVRVTGNTIYF
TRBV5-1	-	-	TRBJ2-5	TGCGCCAGCAGCTTGAGCAGGGGAGGAGAGACCCAGTACTTC	CASSLSRGGETQYF
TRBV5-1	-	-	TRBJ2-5	TGCGCCAGCAGCTTGAGTGGGGCCCTCCAAGAGACCCAGTACTTC	CASSLSGALQETQYF
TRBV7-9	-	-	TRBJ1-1	TGTGCCAGCAGCTTTAGGAACACTGAAGCTTTCTTT	CASSFRNTEAFF
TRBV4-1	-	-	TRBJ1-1	TGCGCCAGCAGCATCAGGGAAGGCAGCGGGAACACTGAAGCTTTCTTT	CASSIREGSGNTEAFF
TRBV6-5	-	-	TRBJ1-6	TGTGCCAGCAGTAGAGAAGAAGGGATCTATTCACCCCTCCACTTT	CASSREEGIYSPLHF
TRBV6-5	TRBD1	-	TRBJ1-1	TGTGCCAGCAGTCGAAGGACAGGGAAGGGCACTGAAGCTTTCTTT	CASSRRTGKGTEAFF
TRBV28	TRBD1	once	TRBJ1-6	TGTGCCAGCAGACAGGGGTCTCCTAATTCACCCCTCCACTTT	CASRQGSPNSPLHF
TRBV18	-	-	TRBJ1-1	TGTGCCAGCTCACGGGGGACGGCCAGCACTGAAGCTTTCTTT	CASSRGTASTEAFF
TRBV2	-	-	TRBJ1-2	TGTGCCAGCAGTGAGCCGGGCTTAGCTAACTATGGCTACACCTTC	CASSEPGLANYGYTF
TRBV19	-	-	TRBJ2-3	TGTGCCAGTAGTATAGGACAGCGGTTCGGAGATACGCAGTATTTT	CASSIGQRFGDTQYF
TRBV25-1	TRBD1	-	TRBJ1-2	TGTGCCAGCAGCCCTCCGGAGGACAGGGTATATGGCTACACCTTC	CASSPPEDRVYGYTF
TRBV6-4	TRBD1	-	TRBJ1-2	TGTGCCAGCAGTGACGATGAGAGGGACAGCTATGGCTACACCTTC	CASSDDERDSYGYTF
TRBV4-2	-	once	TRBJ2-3	TGTGCCAGCGGGGGGAGGACAGATACGCAGTATTTT	CASGGRTDTQYF
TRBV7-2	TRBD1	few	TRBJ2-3	TGTGCCAGCAGCTCCCTGTGGACAGGGAGCACAGATACGCAGTATTTT	CASSSLWTGSTDTQYF